A single sample is the source of the 18 T cell receptor beta chains below, sequenced in a study of T cell responses to AZD1222 COVID-19 vaccine. Sequenced by immunoSEQ multiplex PCR; TCRdb stores in-frame clones only, minus some. The sample contains tens of thousands of clones, around three quarters of which appear only once. The input for sequencing was peripheral blood, taken 28 days after the second AZD1222 dose. The receptors derive from an adult who received the AZD1222 COVID-19 vaccine.

The J gene is TRBJ1-6, the V gene TRBV18; D remains unclear. The CDR3 spans 15 residues. V gave up 3 bases and J gave up 8 bases, with 14 bases separating them. Per germline, CDR1 KGHSH and CDR2 LQKENI. CDR3 nucleotide sequence: TGTGCCAGCTCACCTCAAGGACGGAGCGATTCACCCCTCCACTTT. It encodes CASSPQGRSDSPLHF.

The rearrangement joins TRBV28 to TRBJ2-2; 10 nucleotides align to TRBD1. The germline V gene encodes CDR1 MDHEN and CDR2 SYDVKM. Trimming at V came to 8 bases and at J to 2 bases, leaving 11 bases not matched to a gene. The CDR3 spans 17 residues. Here the CDR3 reads CASRGWTGGTNTGELFF. The CDR3 coding sequence is TGTGCCAGCCGTGGGTGGACAGGGGGTACTAACACCGGGGAGCTGTTTTTT.

This clone was picked up one time. V gene TRBV7-3 combines with J gene TRBJ2-2; no definite D call. There are 16 residues in the CDR3. The germline V and J ends were trimmed by 2 bases and 2 bases, with 12 bases remaining between them. Germline V gene data show CDR1 as SGHTA and CDR2 as FQGTGA. CDR3 amino acids: CASSLDGDTNTGELFF. DNA of the CDR3: TGTGCCAGCAGCTTAGACGGTGACACTAACACCGGGGAGCTGTTTTTT.

The V call is TRBV3-1 (or the pseudogene TRBV3-2), the J call TRBJ2-1, with TRBD2 matching over 9 bases. V trimming: 5 bases; J trimming: 2 bases; junction bases outside the gene matches: 10. This CDR3 comprises 17 residues. The germline CDR1 and CDR2 sequences are LGHDT and YNNKEL (reference sequence). The CDR3 bases are TGTGCCAGCAGCGTAAGCATTGCGGGGGGGGCCTACAATGAGCAGTTCTTC. This translates into CASSVSIAGGAYNEQFF.

V and J are TRBV6-5 and TRBJ1-6; D uncertain. The CDR3 covers 16 residues. Germline assignment: CDR1 MNHEY and CDR2 SVGAGI. The V gene lost 0 bases and the J gene lost 0 bases, with 6 bases spanning the gap. The CDR3 reads CASSYSVVSYNSPLHF. CDR3 DNA sequence: TGTGCCAGCAGTTACTCCGTTGTCTCCTATAATTCACCCCTCCACTTT.

The V and J genes are TRBV7-9 and TRBJ2-5; no firm D call. Per germline, CDR1 SEHNR and CDR2 FQNEAQ (reference sequence). The V gene lost 1 base and the J gene lost 4 bases, with 10 bases spanning the gap. The CDR3 extends over 14 amino acids. In DNA, the CDR3 is TGTGCCAGCAGCTTAGTTGGTCAACGAGAGACCCAGTACTTC. This encodes CASSLVGQRETQYF.

J is TRBJ2-5 and V is TRBV15; D remains ambiguous. Germline-derived CDR1 and CDR2 are LNHNV and YYDKDF (reference sequence). The CDR3 is made up of 15 amino acids. Trimming stripped 5 bases from V and 1 base from J, with 14 bases between. CDR3 sequence: CATSGVTDSQETQYF. Here the CDR3 DNA reads TGTGCCACCAGCGGAGTCACAGATTCCCAAGAGACCCAGTACTTC.

This chain connects TRBV9 to TRBJ1-3; TRBD1 matches at 7 bases. This CDR3 has 14 amino acids. Germline trimming cut 4 bases from V and 2 bases from J; bases unmatched to any gene: 3. Germline V gene sequence: CDR1 SGDLS, CDR2 YYNGEE. The CDR3 spells CASSPGGAGNTIYF. CDR3 bases: TGTGCCAGCAGCCCAGGGGGGGCTGGAAACACCATATATTTT.

The chain carries TRBV11-2 and TRBJ2-5; 7 nucleotides agree with TRBD1. CDR1 is SGHAT and CDR2 is FQNNGV in the germline V gene. With V trimmed by 3 bases and J by 2 bases, 6 bases remained unmatched. This CDR3 spans 15 amino acids. This CDR3 reads CASSLNDRAQETQYF. The CDR3 coding sequence is TGTGCCAGCAGCTTGAACGACAGGGCTCAAGAGACCCAGTACTTC. The complete variable domain, with remaining parts taken from reference TRBV11-2 and TRBJ2-5, reads EAGVAQSPRYKIIEKRQSVAFWCNPISGHATLYWYQQILGQGPKLLIQFQNNGVVDDSQLPKDRFSAERLKGVDSTLKIQPAKLEDSAVYLCASSLNDRAQETQYFGPGTRLLVL.

CDR3 sequence (DNA): TGTGCCAGCTCACCGGAGGATACTGGTATCGAGCAGTACTTC. Encoded protein: CASSPEDTGIEQYF. The rearrangement uses TRBV18 and TRBJ2-7; maybe TRBD2 (5 bases). The V gene lost 3 bases and the J gene lost 6 bases, with 15 bases spanning the gap. CDR3 length: 14 amino acids. Germline-derived CDR1 and CDR2 are KGHSH and LQKENI.

The chain uses TRBV6-5 and TRBJ1-6; D remains ambiguous. The germline V gene encodes CDR1 MNHEY and CDR2 SVGAGI. Trimming stripped 7 bases from V and 6 bases from J, with 7 bases between. There are 12 residues in the CDR3. The CDR3 nucleotides read TGTGCCAGCAAAGGACCTAATTCACCCCTCCACTTT. It codes for CASKGPNSPLHF.

The chain joins TRBV6-1 to TRBJ2-2, with 8 nucleotides matching TRBD2. The CDR3 covers 18 residues. Germline V CDR1 and CDR2: MNHNS, SASEGT. The V gene end was trimmed by 0 bases and the J gene end by 4 bases; junction bases not matched to a gene: 10. This CDR3 is CASSEAPPGGGITGELFF. CDR3 bases: TGTGCCAGCAGTGAAGCCCCCCCGGGAGGGGGGATCACCGGGGAGCTGTTTTTT.

This clone appeared a few times. This chain joins TRBV19 and TRBJ1-5; 9 bases align to TRBD1. CDR1 and CDR2 (germline): LNHDA, SQIVND (reference sequence). This CDR3 has 16 amino acids. Trimming at V came to 5 bases and at J to 5 bases, leaving 10 bases not matched to a gene. The CDR3 is CASSPIKDRGYQPQHF. The CDR3 bases are TGTGCCAGTAGTCCGATTAAAGACAGGGGGTATCAGCCCCAGCATTTT.

This chain connects TRBV7-9 to TRBJ2-3, with D perhaps TRBD2 (6 bases). Germline V gene lookup returns CDR1 SEHNR and CDR2 FQNEAQ (reference sequence). The CDR3 runs to 17 residues. Trimming removed 1 base at V and 1 base at J, with 15 bases between. The CDR3, as DNA: TGTGCCAGCAGCTTAGGTGCCACGGGGGACCGCACAGATACGCAGTATTTT. It is translated as CASSLGATGDRTDTQYF.

This chain joins TRBV11-2 and TRBJ2-7, with 10 bases identical to TRBD2. The CDR3 runs 16 residues. Germline CDR1 is SGHAT and CDR2 is FQNNGV. V dropped 4 bases and J dropped 4; count of bases not matched to a gene: 10. The CDR3 DNA sequence: TGTGCCAGCAGCTCTAGAGTGGCTAGCGGGAGTTACGAGCAGTACTTC. Its protein product is CASSSRVASGSYEQYF. Filled out from reference TRBV11-2 and TRBJ2-7, the complete variable domain reads EAGVAQSPRYKIIEKRQSVAFWCNPISGHATLYWYQQILGQGPKLLIQFQNNGVVDDSQLPKDRFSAERLKGVDSTLKIQPAKLEDSAVYLCASSSRVASGSYEQYFGPGTRLTVT.

This chain uses TRBV9 with TRBJ1-1, with 7 bases matching TRBD1. The CDR3 totals 17 residues. Trimming took 4 bases from V and 1 from J; bases not matched to a gene: 13. Germline V gives CDR1 SGDLS, CDR2 YYNGEE. CDR3 nucleotide sequence: TGTGCCAGCAGCTCCCGACCATCGACAGGGTGGAACACTGAAGCTTTCTTT. This gives the protein CASSSRPSTGWNTEAFF.

This chain uses TRBV19 with TRBJ1-2; TRBD1 aligns across 12 bases. This CDR3 has 15 residues. In germline, CDR1 is LNHDA, CDR2 SQIVND (reference sequence). The junction had 3 bases not matched to a gene; V was cut back by 0 bases and J by 7 bases. The DNA of the CDR3 is TGTGCCAGTAGTATAGAACCGGGACAGGGGGCTGGCTACACCTTC. It encodes CASSIEPGQGAGYTF.

The chain uses TRBV6-5 and TRBJ2-7; perhaps TRBD1 as D (6 bases). The CDR3 consists of 10 residues. Looked up from germline, CDR1 is MNHEY and CDR2 is SVGAGI. Trimming removed 10 bases from V and 7 bases from J, with 11 bases in between. This chain's CDR3 is CATLRGEQYF. CDR3 in DNA: TGTGCCACCTTGAGGGGGGAGCAGTACTTC.